The present entry profiles one TCR beta chain with its context. Its target is not known. This specimen belongs to a study of response to subunit inactivated influenza vaccine. Whole-study results and caveats: New T cells are recruited in small numbers by each seasonal influenza vaccination, according to the authors' suggestion.

Via MiXCR, TCRdb re-called the RT-PCR reads, giving one row per CDR3 protein. The sample consists of about 830,000 distinct CDR3 sequences, about 18% of them appearing once. The J segment lost 6 bases and the V segment lost 6 bases, leaving 11 bases of the junction unmatched. The CDR3 is made up of 15 amino acids. Per germline, CDR1 MDHEN and CDR2 SYDVKM. This chain uses TRBV28 with TRBJ2-7; TRBD2 agrees at 10 bases. This clonotype originated in a man over 45 who received an inactivated influenza vaccine. The sequences come from PBMCs from blood, collected approximately 5 days after vaccination. The CDR3 sequence is CASRPSGRAFLEQYF. CDR3 nucleotide sequence: TGTGCCAGCAGACCAAGCGGGAGGGCCTTCCTCGAGCAGTACTTC.